This is a list of T cell receptor beta chains from one sample in a study of shared clonotypes between healthy human individuals. The table came from immunoSEQ multiplex PCR; TCRdb's copy has only in-frame clones and leaves some out. The sample consists of hundreds of thousands of clones, approximately 96% of them appearing once. The sequenced sample was naive CD8+ T cells sorted from blood. The receptors stem from a woman aged 30 to 39 in good health. The CDR3 runs from the conserved cysteine through the conserved F or W. The D gene is left open where the match is weak. Not all rows give a size; the values are once, few, many and, for expanded clones, a class.

j_gene: TRBJ1-1
d_gene: TRBD1
v_gene: TRBV9
abundance: NA
CDR3aa: CASSARQGVNTEAFF
CDR3nt: TGTGCCAGCAGCGCACGACAGGGAGTGAACACTGAAGCTTTCTTT

j_gene: TRBJ1-5
d_gene: NA
v_gene: TRBV29-1
abundance: NA
CDR3aa: CSVDVDGLGQPQHF
CDR3nt: TGCAGCGTTGACGTGGACGGTCTAGGTCAGCCCCAGCATTTT

j_gene: TRBJ2-7
d_gene: NA
v_gene: TRBV5-6
abundance: NA
CDR3aa: CASSLGDEQYF
CDR3nt: TGTGCCAGCAGCTTGGGAGACGAGCAGTACTTC

j_gene: TRBJ2-7
d_gene: NA
v_gene: TRBV5-6
abundance: NA
CDR3aa: CASSYWKNEQYF
CDR3nt: TGTGCCAGCAGCTACTGGAAAAACGAGCAGTACTTC

j_gene: TRBJ1-1
d_gene: NA
v_gene: TRBV5-1
abundance: NA
CDR3aa: CASSPQEDNTEAFF
CDR3nt: TGCGCCAGCAGCCCCCAAGAGGATAACACTGAAGCTTTCTTT

j_gene: TRBJ1-2
d_gene: NA
v_gene: TRBV13
abundance: NA
CDR3aa: CASSFGSGTGYGYTF
CDR3nt: TGTGCCAGCAGCTTCGGGTCAGGGACCGGCTATGGCTACACCTTC

j_gene: TRBJ1-4
d_gene: NA
v_gene: TRBV28
abundance: NA
CDR3aa: CASSLPSTVEGEKLFF
CDR3nt: TGTGCCAGCAGTTTACCCTCGACGGTGGAGGGCGAAAAACTGTTTTTT

j_gene: TRBJ1-4
d_gene: NA
v_gene: TRBV7-9
abundance: NA
CDR3aa: CASSPELREKLFF
CDR3nt: TGTGCCAGCAGCCCCGAGTTGCGTGAAAAACTGTTTTTT

j_gene: TRBJ2-7
d_gene: NA
v_gene: TRBV5-4
abundance: NA
CDR3aa: CASSLGWGSYEQYF
CDR3nt: TGTGCCAGCAGCTTGGGCTGGGGCTCCTACGAGCAGTACTTC

j_gene: TRBJ2-3
d_gene: TRBD1
v_gene: TRBV28
abundance: NA
CDR3aa: CGRCRQGRRTDTQYF
CDR3nt: TGTGGCCGGTGCCGACAGGGGCGACGCACAGATACGCAGTATTTT

j_gene: TRBJ2-2
d_gene: TRBD2
v_gene: TRBV9
abundance: once
CDR3aa: CASAWASGSTGELFF
CDR3nt: TGTGCCAGCGCCTGGGCTAGCGGGAGTACCGGGGAGCTGTTTTTT

j_gene: TRBJ1-1
d_gene: NA
v_gene: TRBV14
abundance: NA
CDR3aa: CASSQTTEAFF
CDR3nt: TGTGCCAGCAGCCAGACAACTGAAGCTTTCTTT

j_gene: TRBJ2-7
d_gene: TRBD2
v_gene: TRBV7-9
abundance: NA
CDR3aa: CASSSLGGLAGEQYF
CDR3nt: TGTGCCAGCAGCTCCCTGGGGGGACTAGCTGGCGAGCAGTACTTC

j_gene: TRBJ1-5
d_gene: TRBD1
v_gene: TRBV2
abundance: NA
CDR3aa: CASSEATGGSNQPQHF
CDR3nt: TGTGCCAGCAGTGAGGCAACAGGGGGCAGCAATCAGCCCCAGCATTTT

j_gene: TRBJ2-1
d_gene: TRBD1
v_gene: TRBV29-1
abundance: NA
CDR3aa: CSAPSQGAASSYNEQFF
CDR3nt: TGCAGCGCACCATCACAGGGGGCGGCGAGCTCCTACAATGAGCAGTTCTTC

j_gene: TRBJ2-7
d_gene: NA
v_gene: TRBV28
abundance: NA
CDR3aa: CASSLRADPYEQYF
CDR3nt: TGTGCCAGCAGTTTACGAGCGGACCCCTACGAGCAGTACTTC

j_gene: TRBJ2-7
d_gene: NA
v_gene: TRBV19
abundance: once
CDR3aa: CATNGPGAGEYEQYF
CDR3nt: TGTGCGACTAACGGCCCGGGGGCGGGAGAATACGAGCAGTACTTC

j_gene: TRBJ2-7
d_gene: NA
v_gene: TRBV2
abundance: NA
CDR3aa: CASLVQGRTYEQYF
CDR3nt: TGTGCCAGCCTCGTACAGGGACGTACCTACGAGCAGTACTTC

j_gene: TRBJ1-1
d_gene: NA
v_gene: TRBV19
abundance: NA
CDR3aa: CASTGVHTEAFF
CDR3nt: TGTGCCAGTACAGGTGTGCACACTGAAGCTTTCTTT

j_gene: TRBJ2-7
d_gene: NA
v_gene: TRBV2
abundance: NA
CDR3aa: CASADYVHGEQYF
CDR3nt: TGTGCCAGCGCAGACTACGTGCACGGCGAGCAGTACTTC

j_gene: TRBJ2-1
d_gene: TRBD2
v_gene: TRBV2
abundance: NA
CDR3aa: CASSSSGTSYNEQFF
CDR3nt: TGTGCCAGCAGTTCTAGCGGGACTTCCTACAATGAGCAGTTCTTC

j_gene: TRBJ1-5
d_gene: NA
v_gene: TRBV27
abundance: NA
CDR3aa: CASSHRTAEPQHF
CDR3nt: TGTGCCAGCAGTCACAGGACGGCGGAGCCCCAGCATTTT

j_gene: TRBJ2-7
d_gene: NA
v_gene: TRBV2
abundance: NA
CDR3aa: CASSDQDEQYF
CDR3nt: TGTGCCAGCAGTGATCAAGACGAGCAGTACTTC

j_gene: TRBJ1-1
d_gene: NA
v_gene: TRBV10-2
abundance: NA
CDR3aa: CASSEARENTEAFF
CDR3nt: TGCGCCAGCAGTGAGGCCAGGGAGAACACTGAAGCTTTCTTT

j_gene: TRBJ2-7
d_gene: NA
v_gene: TRBV19
abundance: NA
CDR3aa: CASSIDGGSSYEQYF
CDR3nt: TGTGCCAGTAGTATAGACGGCGGAAGCTCCTACGAGCAGTACTTC

j_gene: TRBJ1-3
d_gene: TRBD1
v_gene: TRBV6-1
abundance: NA
CDR3aa: CASSGTGGFLPGNTIYF
CDR3nt: TGTGCCAGCAGTGGGACAGGGGGCTTTCTACCTGGAAACACCATATATTTT

j_gene: TRBJ2-5
d_gene: TRBD1
v_gene: TRBV4-2
abundance: NA
CDR3aa: CASSQAPGTGETQYF
CDR3nt: TGTGCCAGCAGCCAAGCCCCCGGGACAGGAGAGACCCAGTACTTC

j_gene: TRBJ1-1
d_gene: NA
v_gene: TRBV29-1
abundance: few
CDR3aa: CSVEVNTEAFF
CDR3nt: TGCAGCGTTGAAGTGAACACTGAAGCTTTCTTT

j_gene: TRBJ2-1
d_gene: TRBD2
v_gene: TRBV5-6
abundance: NA
CDR3aa: CASSRGLAHNEQFF
CDR3nt: TGTGCCAGCAGCAGGGGACTAGCGCACAATGAGCAGTTCTTC

j_gene: TRBJ2-1
d_gene: NA
v_gene: TRBV5-1
abundance: NA
CDR3aa: CASSLGAGAEIEQFF
CDR3nt: TGCGCCAGCAGCCTTGGGGCAGGGGCTGAGATTGAGCAGTTCTTC

j_gene: TRBJ2-7
d_gene: TRBD1
v_gene: TRBV27
abundance: NA
CDR3aa: CASSRTGRSYEQYF
CDR3nt: TGTGCCAGCAGCAGGACAGGGCGGTCCTACGAGCAGTACTTC

j_gene: TRBJ1-2
d_gene: NA
v_gene: TRBV5-4
abundance: NA
CDR3aa: CASSLATEDGYTF
CDR3nt: TGTGCCAGCAGCTTGGCGACAGAGGATGGCTACACCTTC

j_gene: TRBJ1-2
d_gene: NA
v_gene: TRBV7-8
abundance: NA
CDR3aa: CASREDGPGSGYTF
CDR3nt: TGTGCCAGCAGGGAGGACGGGCCGGGGAGTGGCTACACCTTC

j_gene: TRBJ2-1
d_gene: TRBD1
v_gene: TRBV19
abundance: NA
CDR3aa: CASRPQGENEQFF
CDR3nt: TGTGCCAGTAGGCCACAGGGGGAGAATGAGCAGTTCTTC

j_gene: TRBJ2-1
d_gene: NA
v_gene: TRBV14
abundance: NA
CDR3aa: CASSQVQSSYNEQFF
CDR3nt: TGTGCCAGCAGCCAAGTACAGAGCTCCTACAATGAGCAGTTCTTC

j_gene: TRBJ1-3
d_gene: NA
v_gene: TRBV28
abundance: NA
CDR3aa: CASRTPLKAGNTIYF
CDR3nt: TGTGCCAGCAGAACCCCCCTTAAGGCTGGAAACACCATATATTTT

j_gene: TRBJ1-2
d_gene: NA
v_gene: TRBV2
abundance: NA
CDR3aa: CASSEAPQGYGYTF
CDR3nt: TGTGCCAGCAGTGAAGCCCCCCAGGGGTATGGCTACACCTTC

j_gene: TRBJ2-3
d_gene: TRBD1
v_gene: TRBV9
abundance: NA
CDR3aa: CASSVGADRGLADTQYF
CDR3nt: TGTGCCAGCAGCGTAGGGGCAGACAGGGGGCTGGCAGATACGCAGTATTTT

j_gene: TRBJ2-5
d_gene: NA
v_gene: TRBV5-4
abundance: NA
CDR3aa: CASSLTGWVETQYF
CDR3nt: TGTGCCAGCAGCTTGACGGGATGGGTGGAGACCCAGTACTTC

j_gene: TRBJ1-4
d_gene: NA
v_gene: TRBV19
abundance: NA
CDR3aa: CAINIGGKLFF
CDR3nt: TGTGCCATCAATATCGGGGGCAAACTGTTTTTT

j_gene: TRBJ1-1
d_gene: TRBD1
v_gene: TRBV5-4
abundance: NA
CDR3aa: CASSRTGGTEAFF
CDR3nt: TGTGCCAGCAGCCGGACAGGGGGCACTGAAGCTTTCTTT

j_gene: TRBJ2-7
d_gene: NA
v_gene: TRBV15
abundance: NA
CDR3aa: CATSREQGPTYEQYF
CDR3nt: TGTGCCACCAGCAGGGAACAGGGACCGACCTACGAGCAGTACTTC

j_gene: TRBJ2-3
d_gene: TRBD2
v_gene: TRBV5-6
abundance: NA
CDR3aa: CASSLLADTQYF
CDR3nt: TGTGCCAGCAGCTTACTAGCGGATACGCAGTATTTT

j_gene: TRBJ1-6
d_gene: NA
v_gene: TRBV25-1
abundance: NA
CDR3aa: CASSERSGVRNSPLHF
CDR3nt: TGTGCCAGCAGTGAGCGCTCAGGGGTACGAAATTCACCCCTCCACTTT

j_gene: TRBJ1-2
d_gene: TRBD1
v_gene: TRBV7-9
abundance: NA
CDR3aa: CASRFSGTARLNDYGYTF
CDR3nt: TGTGCCAGCAGGTTCTCTGGGACAGCGAGACTTAACGACTATGGCTACACCTTC

j_gene: TRBJ2-1
d_gene: TRBD1
v_gene: TRBV4-1
abundance: NA
CDR3aa: CASSDRDRLSYNEQFF
CDR3nt: TGCGCCAGCAGCGATCGGGACAGGCTGTCCTACAATGAGCAGTTCTTC

j_gene: TRBJ2-3
d_gene: NA
v_gene: TRBV19
abundance: NA
CDR3aa: CASSFVGFTDTQYF
CDR3nt: TGTGCCAGTAGTTTTGTGGGATTCACAGATACGCAGTATTTT

j_gene: TRBJ2-5
d_gene: TRBD2
v_gene: TRBV14
abundance: NA
CDR3aa: CASSQVPTSVRETQYF
CDR3nt: TGTGCCAGCAGCCAAGTCCCGACTAGCGTTAGAGAGACCCAGTACTTC

j_gene: TRBJ2-7
d_gene: TRBD2
v_gene: TRBV19
abundance: NA
CDR3aa: CATALGLAYEQYF
CDR3nt: TGTGCCACCGCACTAGGACTAGCCTACGAGCAGTACTTC

j_gene: TRBJ2-7
d_gene: TRBD1
v_gene: TRBV5-6
abundance: NA
CDR3aa: CASSLDRAAEQYF
CDR3nt: TGTGCCAGCAGCCTCGACAGGGCAGCCGAGCAGTACTTC

j_gene: TRBJ2-3
d_gene: TRBD2
v_gene: TRBV2
abundance: NA
CDR3aa: CAILVAGGPTDTQYF
CDR3nt: TGTGCCATTCTCGTAGCGGGAGGGCCCACAGATACGCAGTATTTT

j_gene: TRBJ2-4
d_gene: NA
v_gene: TRBV5-1
abundance: NA
CDR3aa: CASSSGAENIQYF
CDR3nt: TGCGCCAGCAGCTCGGGGGCCGAAAACATTCAGTACTTC

j_gene: TRBJ2-1
d_gene: NA
v_gene: TRBV28
abundance: NA
CDR3aa: CASSSGRSSYNEQFF
CDR3nt: TGTGCCAGCAGTTCAGGACGGAGCTCCTACAATGAGCAGTTCTTC

j_gene: TRBJ1-2
d_gene: NA
v_gene: TRBV29-1
abundance: few
CDR3aa: CSVKEGYTF
CDR3nt: TGCAGCGTGAAGGAGGGCTACACCTTC

j_gene: TRBJ1-1
d_gene: NA
v_gene: TRBV28
abundance: NA
CDR3aa: CASSLKNTEAFF
CDR3nt: TGTGCCAGCAGTTTAAAGAACACTGAAGCTTTCTTT

j_gene: TRBJ1-2
d_gene: TRBD1
v_gene: TRBV6-5
abundance: NA
CDR3aa: CASSYAGTGYGYTF
CDR3nt: TGTGCCAGCAGTTACGCAGGGACAGGCTATGGCTACACCTTC

j_gene: TRBJ2-7
d_gene: TRBD2
v_gene: TRBV4-1
abundance: NA
CDR3aa: CASSQEAGADEQYF
CDR3nt: TGCGCCAGCAGCCAAGAAGCGGGAGCGGATGAGCAGTACTTC